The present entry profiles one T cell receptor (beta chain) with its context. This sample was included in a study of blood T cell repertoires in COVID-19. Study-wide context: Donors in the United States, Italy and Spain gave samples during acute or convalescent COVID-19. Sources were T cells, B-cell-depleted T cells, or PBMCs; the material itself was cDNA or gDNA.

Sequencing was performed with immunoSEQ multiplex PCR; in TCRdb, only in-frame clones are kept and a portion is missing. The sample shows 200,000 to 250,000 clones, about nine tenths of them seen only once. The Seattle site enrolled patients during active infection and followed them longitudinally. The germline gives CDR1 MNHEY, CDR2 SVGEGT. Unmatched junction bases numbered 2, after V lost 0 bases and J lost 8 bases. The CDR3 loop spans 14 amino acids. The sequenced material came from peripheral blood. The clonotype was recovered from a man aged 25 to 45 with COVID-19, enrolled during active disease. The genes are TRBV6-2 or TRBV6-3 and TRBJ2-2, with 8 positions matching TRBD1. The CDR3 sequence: CASSYSTGAGELFF. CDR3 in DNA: TGTGCCAGCAGTTACTCGACAGGGGCAGGGGAGCTGTTTTTT.